This TCR beta chain was identified during a study of cytomegalovirus exposure and HLA in healthy donors. Primers: 60 Vbeta forward and 13 Jbeta reverse. Libraries were prepared by immunoSEQ multiplex PCR; TCRdb keeps only in-frame clonotypes and omits some of them. The data hold roughly 100,000 clones, with 60% to 85% observed a single time. A note on this clone: Its antigen is currently unknown.

Study-wide results and caveats: Reportedly, fewer N-insertions than the roughly 700-donor mean appeared in an Asian-associated ancestry cluster in a later analysis.

The sequence was collected from a young woman in good health and CMV-seropositive. The sequencing input was PBMCs.

CDR3 sequence (DNA): TGCAGCGCGGGGGAGCGTAGTGAGCAGTTCTTC. As protein: CSAGERSEQFF. V is TRBV29-1 and J is TRBJ2-1; maybe TRBD2 (6 bases). The CDR3 runs 11 residues. Trimming left V 7 bases short and J 9 bases short, with 13 bases between. The germline V gene has CDR1 SQVTM and CDR2 ANQGSEA.